The 13 T cell receptor beta chains below were found in one sample sequenced in a study of regulatory T cells in long-lasting Graves disease. Both iRepertoire HTBI primers and Arm-PCR of CDR3 regions were used to build the TCR beta libraries. TCRdb fed the multiplex PCR reads into MiXCR, producing one record per CDR3 protein. This sample has 360,000 or so distinct CDR3 sequences, with roughly 15% found just once. Sample time point: newly diagnosed GD, antithyroid drugs for less than 3 months. The TCR library was prepared using RNA isolated from PBMCs. This same sample was also part of a study on T cells in Graves' hyperthyroidism and ophthalmopathy.

The input for sequencing was peripheral blood mononuclear cells (PBMCs), taken at new diagnosis, from a patient treated with antithyroid drugs. These receptors came from a woman between 18 and 30 years old with Graves disease.

V and J are TRBV28 and TRBJ2-1; 8 bases match TRBD2. Per the germline V gene, CDR1 is MDHEN and CDR2 is SYDVKM. V was pared by 2 bases and J by 8 bases, with 8 bases of the junction left unmatched. The CDR3 is 15 amino acids. In DNA form, the CDR3 reads TGTGCCAGCAGTTTACCGGGACTAGAAGTACATGAGCAGTTCTTC. The encoded protein is CASSLPGLEVHEQFF.

This rearrangement joins TRBV6-2 or TRBV6-3 to TRBJ1-1; D is ambiguous. Trimming removed 5 bases from V and 0 bases from J, with 7 bases in between. This CDR3 is built from 13 residues. Germline values: CDR1 MNHEY, CDR2 SVGEGT. CDR3 residues: CASSTQMNTEAFF. CDR3 coding DNA: TGTGCCAGCAGTACTCAGATGAACACTGAAGCTTTCTTT.

V usage is TRBV5-1 and J usage is TRBJ2-5, with 9 bases matching TRBD2. After removal of 2 bases from V and 3 bases from J, the junction contained 8 bases not matched to a gene. CDR1 and CDR2 (germline): SGHRS, YFSETQ. This CDR3 region has 16 residues. DNA for the CDR3: TGCGCCAGCAGCTTAGGTCGGAGACTAGCGGAAGAGACCCAGTACTTC. Amino acid sequence: CASSLGRRLAEETQYF. The whole variable domain, remainder taken from reference TRBV5-1 and TRBJ2-5, is KAGVTQTPRYLIKTRGQQVTLSCSPISGHRSVSWYQQTPGQGLQFLFEYFSETQRNKGNFPGRFSGRQFSNSRSEMNVSTLELGDSALYLCASSLGRRLAEETQYFGPGTRLLVL.

This clonotype was seen repeatedly, ten times or more. The V and J genes are TRBV28 and TRBJ2-7, with D tentatively TRBD2 (6 bases). This CDR3 has 15 residues. With 6 bases removed from V and 2 bases from J, the gap between germline ends came to 17 bases. From germline, CDR1 is MDHEN and CDR2 SYDVKM. The CDR3, as DNA: TGTGCCAGCAGGCCACCGGCAGGAGGGGCCTACGAGCAGTACTTC. Translated: CASRPPAGGAYEQYF. The entire variable domain, with the rest obtained from reference TRBV28 and TRBJ2-7, is as follows: DVKVTQSSRYLVKRTGEKVFLECVQDMDHENMFWYRQDPGLGLRLIYFSYDVKMKEKGDIPEGYSVSREKKERFSLILESASTNQTSMYLCASRPPAGGAYEQYFGPGTRLTVT.

This clonotype appeared many times. J is TRBJ2-3 and V is TRBV24-1; possibly TRBD1 for D (6 bases). V gave up 0 bases and J gave up 2 bases, with 14 bases separating them. Germline V CDR1 and CDR2: KGHDR, SFDVKD. The CDR3 runs to 17 residues. The CDR3 DNA follows: TGTGCCACCAGTGATTTGAAGACAGGTGCTACCACAGATACGCAGTATTTT. Translation: CATSDLKTGATTDTQYF.

This clonotype showed up many times. This chain uses TRBV27 with TRBJ2-1; possibly TRBD1 or TRBD2 for D (5 bases each). This CDR3 has 15 residues. Germline lookup yields CDR1 MNHEY and CDR2 SMNVEV (reference sequence). V was cut by 6 bases and J by 5 bases, with 17 bases left in between. The CDR3: CASRAGAHGHNEQFF. DNA of the CDR3: TGTGCCAGCAGAGCCGGGGCCCATGGGCACAATGAGCAGTTCTTC.

This clonotype was observed many times. This rearrangement joins TRBV28 to TRBJ2-7; 8 bases line up with TRBD1. Germline values: CDR1 MDHEN, CDR2 SYDVKM. There are 13 residues in the CDR3. The J segment lost 3 bases and the V segment lost 6 bases, leaving 4 bases of the junction unmatched. CDR3 residues: CASRSTGGYEQYF. CDR3 DNA sequence: TGTGCCAGCAGAAGTACAGGGGGCTACGAGCAGTACTTC.

This clonotype was counted many times. The chain carries TRBV3-1 and TRBJ2-2; the D gene is possibly TRBD1 (5 bases). The ends were cut back, 1 base at V and 3 bases at J, with 9 bases in the middle. This CDR3 is 15 amino acids long. Germline V gene sequence: CDR1 LGHDT, CDR2 YNNKEL (reference sequence). CDR3: CASSQGFRDTGELFF. CDR3 coding DNA: TGTGCCAGCAGCCAAGGCTTCAGGGACACCGGGGAGCTGTTTTTT.

This clonotype appeared many times. The gene calls are TRBV2 and TRBJ1-1, with 7 bases identical to TRBD1. J gave up 10 bases and V 3 bases, and 8 bases lay outside the gene matches. Germline-derived CDR1 and CDR2 are SNHLY and FYNNEI. CDR3 length: 13 residues. The CDR3 is CASSDGPGGRAFF. The DNA for the CDR3 is TGTGCCAGCAGTGATGGTCCAGGGGGTAGAGCTTTCTTT.

This clonotype was counted many times. The J gene is TRBJ2-5, the V gene TRBV12-3 or TRBV12-4, with TRBD1 matching 7 bases. The CDR3 sequence is 12 residues long. V gave up 5 bases and J gave up 5 bases; unmatched junction bases: 2. The CDR3 protein is CASSTRGETQYF. CDR3 coding DNA: TGTGCCAGCAGTACCAGGGGGGAGACCCAGTACTTC.

This clonotype was seen a handful of times. Here the CDR3 reads CASSVAGSSGNTIYF. The CDR3 DNA follows: TGTGCCAGCAGCGTAGCGGGGAGTTCCGGAAACACCATATATTTT. The V call is TRBV9, the J call TRBJ1-3; D uncertain. The ends were cut back, 0 bases at V and 4 bases at J, with 11 bases in the middle. CDR3 length equals 15 residues. The germline CDR1 and CDR2 sequences are SGDLS and YYNGEE. Together with reference TRBV9 and TRBJ1-3, the CDR3 gives the full variable domain: DSGVTQTPKHLITATGQRVTLRCSPRSGDLSVYWYQQSLDQGLQFLIQYYNGEERAKGNILERFSAQQFPDLHSELNLSSLELGDSALYFCASSVAGSSGNTIYFGEGSWLTVV.

This clonotype was seen once. The chain employs TRBV5-6 and TRBJ1-5, with D possibly TRBD1 on 6 matching bases. V lost 7 bases to trimming and J lost 2 bases, with 16 bases between them. CDR1 is SGHDT, CDR2 YYEEEE, per germline. This CDR3 region has 15 residues. CDR3 protein: CASARGGTGNQPQHF. The CDR3 bases are TGTGCCAGCGCGAGGGGGGGCACAGGCAATCAGCCCCAGCATTTT.

This clonotype has at least ten counts. The chain combines TRBV2 with TRBJ2-4, with TRBD2 identical over 10 bases. J gave up 12 bases and V 5 bases, and 4 bases lay outside the gene matches. The germline V gene has CDR1 SNHLY and CDR2 FYNNEI. The CDR3 runs to 12 residues. The CDR3 DNA reads TGTGCCAGCAGTCCAACTAGCGGGGCTCAGTACTTC. Residues: CASSPTSGAQYF.